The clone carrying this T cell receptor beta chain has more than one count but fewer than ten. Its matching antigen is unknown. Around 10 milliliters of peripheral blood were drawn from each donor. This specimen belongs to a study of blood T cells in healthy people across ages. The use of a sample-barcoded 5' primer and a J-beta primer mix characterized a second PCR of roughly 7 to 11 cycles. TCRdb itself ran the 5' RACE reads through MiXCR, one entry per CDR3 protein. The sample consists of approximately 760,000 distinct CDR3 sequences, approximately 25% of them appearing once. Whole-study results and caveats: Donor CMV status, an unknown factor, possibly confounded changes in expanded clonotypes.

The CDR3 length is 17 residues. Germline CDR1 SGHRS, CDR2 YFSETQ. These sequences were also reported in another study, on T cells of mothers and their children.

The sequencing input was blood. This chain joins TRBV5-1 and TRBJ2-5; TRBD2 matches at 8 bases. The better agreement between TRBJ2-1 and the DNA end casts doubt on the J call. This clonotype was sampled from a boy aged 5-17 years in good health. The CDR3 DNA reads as TGCGCCAGCAGCTCCCCCATGGGGCGGGGGGTCTACAATGAGCAGTTCTTC. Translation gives CASSSPMGRGVYNEQFF.